This passage covers 9 T cell receptor beta chains from one sample sequenced in a study of blood T cell repertoires in COVID-19. TCRdb keeps only in-frame clones here, not all; method: immunoSEQ multiplex PCR. The profile covers roughly 160,000 clones, with less than 90% appearing a single time and 25% to 30% taken by the ten largest. Source material: peripheral blood. These receptors were taken from a man aged 55 to 70 with acute or convalescent COVID-19.

In its sample, this clone was seen once. The chain recombines TRBV30 with TRBJ2-5; weak D call: TRBD2 (6 bases). The CDR3 spans 15 residues. Per germline, CDR1 GTSNPN and CDR2 SVGIG (reference sequence). V was trimmed by 0 bases and J by 1 base, leaving 12 bases between them. The CDR3, as DNA: TGTGCCTGGAGTGTGGGAGCGGGTCTCCAAGAGACCCAGTACTTC. This gives the protein CAWSVGAGLQETQYF.

V usage is TRBV3-1 (or the pseudogene TRBV3-2) and J usage is TRBJ1-2, with 9 bases fitting TRBD1. Germline V lookup: CDR1 LGHDT, CDR2 YNNKEL (reference sequence). CDR3 length: 14 residues. V was pared by 8 bases and J by 7 bases, with 11 bases of the junction left unmatched. Here the CDR3 DNA reads TGTGCCAGCGCCCGGGGGACAGGGTATTCTGGCTACACCTTC. The encoded protein is CASARGTGYSGYTF.

The chain combines TRBV10-3 with TRBJ1-6, with a tentative D call TRBD1 (6 bases). The CDR3 is 14 residues long. V dropped 6 bases and J dropped 6 bases, with 12 bases sitting between them. Germline CDR1 ENHRY, CDR2 SYGVKD. The CDR3, as DNA: TGTGCCATCAGGGAAGACAGGAGTAATTCACCCCTCCACTTT. Translating gives CAIREDRSNSPLHF.

The chain links TRBV2 to TRBJ2-7; D is ambiguous. Germline V gene lookup returns CDR1 SNHLY and CDR2 FYNNEI. CDR3 length: 13 amino acids. V lost 5 bases to trimming and J lost 7 bases, with 15 bases between them. The CDR3 sequence is CASSPGLSLEQYV. In nucleotides, the CDR3 is TGTGCCAGCAGTCCCGGGTTATCGTTAGAGCAGTACGTC.

The chain employs TRBV28 and TRBJ1-2; D perhaps matches TRBD1 (6 bases). The V gene lost 2 bases and the J gene lost 0 bases, with 16 bases spanning the gap. This CDR3 has 17 amino acids. The germline V gene has CDR1 MDHEN and CDR2 SYDVKM. The CDR3 DNA sequence: TGTGCCAGCAGTTTAGTACAGAGGACAGTCGCTAACTATGGCTACACCTTC. Translation gives CASSLVQRTVANYGYTF.

This chain connects TRBV2 to TRBJ2-5; 7 nucleotides agree with TRBD2. The CDR3 sequence is 12 residues long. V shed 7 bases, J shed 4 bases, and the junction held 3 bases outside the gene matches. The germline V gene encodes CDR1 SNHLY and CDR2 FYNNEI. This CDR3 reads CASNGGGETQYF. DNA for the CDR3: TGTGCCAGCAATGGCGGGGGAGAGACCCAGTACTTC.

The sample holds one count of this clone. This rearrangement joins TRBV2 to TRBJ1-2; perhaps TRBD1 as D (6 bases). The CDR3 covers 14 residues. The germline CDR1 and CDR2 sequences are SNHLY and FYNNEI. The V end lost 1 base, the J end lost 3 bases, and 9 bases lay between the germline ends. CDR3 sequence: CASSEDRVDYGYTF. The CDR3 DNA is TGTGCCAGCAGTGAAGACAGGGTAGACTATGGCTACACCTTC.

A remark on this clone: The identical CDR3 is also encoded by other nucleotide sequences in the sample. The chain uses TRBV6-5 and TRBJ1-1; D perhaps matches TRBD1 (5 bases). Trimming stripped 3 bases from V and 5 bases from J, with 10 bases between. Germline V gene sequence: CDR1 MNHEY, CDR2 SVGAGI. The CDR3 spans 13 residues. The CDR3, as DNA: TGTGCCAGCAGTTATTCAGGGCGGACTGAAGCTTTCTTT. It codes for CASSYSGRTEAFF.

The chain recombines TRBV27 with TRBJ1-1; the D gene is possibly TRBD1 (6 bases). From germline, CDR1 is MNHEY and CDR2 SMNVEV (reference sequence). CDR3 length: 15 amino acids. V was clipped by 5 bases and J by 3 bases, with 16 bases between them. The CDR3: CASSTHRDPDTEAFF. In nucleotides, the CDR3 is TGTGCCAGCAGTACCCACAGGGATCCAGACACTGAAGCTTTCTTT.